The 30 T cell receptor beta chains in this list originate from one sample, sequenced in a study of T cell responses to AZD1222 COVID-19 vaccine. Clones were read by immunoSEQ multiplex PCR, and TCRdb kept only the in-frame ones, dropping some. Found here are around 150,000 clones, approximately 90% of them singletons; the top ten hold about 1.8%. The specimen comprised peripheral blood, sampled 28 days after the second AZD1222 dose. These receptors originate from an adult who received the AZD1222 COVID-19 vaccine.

DNA of the CDR3: TGTGCCAGCAGCGCCTCACTAGCGGCCCAAGAGACCCAGTACTTC. As protein: CASSASLAAQETQYF. The chain recombines TRBV9 with TRBJ2-5, with 8 positions matching TRBD2. This CDR3 is 15 amino acids long. From germline, CDR1 is SGDLS and CDR2 YYNGEE. The J segment lost 1 base and the V segment lost 3 bases, leaving 5 bases of the junction unmatched.

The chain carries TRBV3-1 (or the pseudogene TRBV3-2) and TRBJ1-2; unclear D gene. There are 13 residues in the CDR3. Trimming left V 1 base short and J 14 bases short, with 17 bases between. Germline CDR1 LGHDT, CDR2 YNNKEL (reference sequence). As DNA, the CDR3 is TGTGCCAGCAGCCAAGGTCTTCGAACAGCGCTTACCTTC. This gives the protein CASSQGLRTALTF.

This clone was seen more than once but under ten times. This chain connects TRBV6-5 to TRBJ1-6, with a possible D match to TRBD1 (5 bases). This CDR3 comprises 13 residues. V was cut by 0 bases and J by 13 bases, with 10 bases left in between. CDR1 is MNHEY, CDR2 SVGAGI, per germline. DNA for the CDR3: TGTGCCAGCAGTTACTCGTGGGACCTCCCCCTCCACTTT. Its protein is CASSYSWDLPLHF.

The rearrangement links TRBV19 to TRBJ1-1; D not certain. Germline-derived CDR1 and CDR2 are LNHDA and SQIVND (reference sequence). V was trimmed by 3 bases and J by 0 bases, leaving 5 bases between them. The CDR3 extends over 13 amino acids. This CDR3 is CASSIQLNTEAFF. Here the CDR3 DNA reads TGTGCCAGTAGTATTCAGCTGAACACTGAAGCTTTCTTT. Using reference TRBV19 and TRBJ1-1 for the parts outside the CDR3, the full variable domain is DGGITQSPKYLFRKEGQNVTLSCEQNLNHDAMYWYRQDPGQGLRLIYYSQIVNDFQKGDIAEGYSVSREKKESFPLTVTSAQKNPTAFYLCASSIQLNTEAFFGQGTRLTVV.

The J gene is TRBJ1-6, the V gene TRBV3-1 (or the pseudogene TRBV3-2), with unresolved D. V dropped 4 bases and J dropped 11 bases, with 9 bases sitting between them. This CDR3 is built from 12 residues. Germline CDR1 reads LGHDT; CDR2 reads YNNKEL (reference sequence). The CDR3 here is CASSPRGAPLHF. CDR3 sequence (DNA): TGTGCCAGCAGCCCGCGCGGAGCACCCCTCCACTTT.

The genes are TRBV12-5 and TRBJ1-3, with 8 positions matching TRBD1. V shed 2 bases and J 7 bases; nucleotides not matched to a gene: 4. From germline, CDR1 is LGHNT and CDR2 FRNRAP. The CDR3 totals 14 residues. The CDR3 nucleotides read TGTGCTAGTGGTTTGACTAGGACAGGGAACACCATATATTTT. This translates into CASGLTRTGNTIYF.

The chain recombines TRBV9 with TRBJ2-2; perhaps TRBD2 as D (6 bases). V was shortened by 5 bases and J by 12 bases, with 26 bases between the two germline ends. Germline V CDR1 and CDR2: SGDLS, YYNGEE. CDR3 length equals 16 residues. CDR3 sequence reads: CASSWGGSTTEKKLFF. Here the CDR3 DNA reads TGTGCCAGCAGTTGGGGAGGATCGACCACCGAAAAGAAGCTGTTTTTT.

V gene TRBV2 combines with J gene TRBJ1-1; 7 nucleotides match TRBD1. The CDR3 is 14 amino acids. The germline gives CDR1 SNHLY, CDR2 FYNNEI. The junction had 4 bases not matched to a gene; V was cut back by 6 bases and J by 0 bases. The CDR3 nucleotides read TGTGCCAGCAGGCAGGGGGGAATGAACACTGAAGCTTTCTTT. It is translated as CASRQGGMNTEAFF.

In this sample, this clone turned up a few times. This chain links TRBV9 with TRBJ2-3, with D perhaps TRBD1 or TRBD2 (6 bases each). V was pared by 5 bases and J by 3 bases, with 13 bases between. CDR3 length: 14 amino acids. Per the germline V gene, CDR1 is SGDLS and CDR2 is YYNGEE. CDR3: CASSGGGITDTQYF. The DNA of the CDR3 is TGTGCCAGCAGTGGGGGCGGGATAACAGATACGCAGTATTTT.

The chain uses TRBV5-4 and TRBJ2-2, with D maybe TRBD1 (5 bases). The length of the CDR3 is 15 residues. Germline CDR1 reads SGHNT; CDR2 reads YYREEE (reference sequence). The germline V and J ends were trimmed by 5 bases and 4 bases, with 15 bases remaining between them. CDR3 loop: CASRPRETGTGELFF. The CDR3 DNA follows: TGTGCCAGCAGGCCGCGTGAAACAGGCACCGGGGAGCTGTTTTTT.

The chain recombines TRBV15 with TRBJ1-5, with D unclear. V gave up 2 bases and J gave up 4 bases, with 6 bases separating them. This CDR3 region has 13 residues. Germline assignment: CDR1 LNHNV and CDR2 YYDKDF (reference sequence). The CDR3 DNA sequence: TGTGCCACCAGCAGAAACTTGAATCAGCCCCAGCATTTT. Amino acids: CATSRNLNQPQHF.

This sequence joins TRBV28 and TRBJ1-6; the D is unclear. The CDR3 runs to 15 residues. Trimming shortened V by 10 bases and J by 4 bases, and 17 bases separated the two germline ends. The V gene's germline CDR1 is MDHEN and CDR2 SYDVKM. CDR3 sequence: CATSGRRGYNSPLHF. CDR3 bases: TGTGCCACCTCTGGCCGTCGGGGTTATAATTCACCCCTCCACTTT.

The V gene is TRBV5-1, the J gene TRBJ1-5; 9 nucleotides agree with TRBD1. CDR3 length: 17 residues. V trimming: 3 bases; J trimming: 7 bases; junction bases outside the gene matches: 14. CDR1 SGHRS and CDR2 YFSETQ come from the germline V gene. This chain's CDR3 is CASSSGQGLGGVQPQHF. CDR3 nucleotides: TGCGCCAGCAGCTCTGGACAGGGGTTAGGCGGGGTCCAGCCCCAGCATTTT. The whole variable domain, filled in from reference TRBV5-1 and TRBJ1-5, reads KAGVTQTPRYLIKTRGQQVTLSCSPISGHRSVSWYQQTPGQGLQFLFEYFSETQRNKGNFPGRFSGRQFSNSRSEMNVSTLELGDSALYLCASSSGQGLGGVQPQHFGDGTRLSIL.

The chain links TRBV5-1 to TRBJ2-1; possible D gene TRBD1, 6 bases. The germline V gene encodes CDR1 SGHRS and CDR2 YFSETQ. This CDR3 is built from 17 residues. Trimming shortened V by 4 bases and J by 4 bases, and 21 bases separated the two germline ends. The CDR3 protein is CASSLLTRSGVYNEQFF. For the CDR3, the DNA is TGCGCCAGCAGCCTCCTGACTCGGTCAGGGGTTTACAATGAGCAGTTCTTC.

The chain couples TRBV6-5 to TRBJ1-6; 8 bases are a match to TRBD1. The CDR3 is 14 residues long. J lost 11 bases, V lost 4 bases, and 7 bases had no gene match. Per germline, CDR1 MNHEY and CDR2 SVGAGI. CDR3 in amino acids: CASSSMTGVTPLHF. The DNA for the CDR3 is TGTGCCAGCAGTTCGATGACAGGGGTTACACCCCTCCACTTT.

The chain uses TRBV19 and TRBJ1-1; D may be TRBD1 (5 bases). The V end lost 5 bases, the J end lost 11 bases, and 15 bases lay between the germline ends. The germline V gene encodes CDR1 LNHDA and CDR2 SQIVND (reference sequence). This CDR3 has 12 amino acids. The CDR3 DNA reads TGTGCCAGTAGTGAGCGAGGGGCCGATGCTTTCTTT. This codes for CASSERGADAFF. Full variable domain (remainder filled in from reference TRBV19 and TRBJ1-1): DGGITQSPKYLFRKEGQNVTLSCEQNLNHDAMYWYRQDPGQGLRLIYYSQIVNDFQKGDIAEGYSVSREKKESFPLTVTSAQKNPTAFYLCASSERGADAFFGQGTRLTVV.

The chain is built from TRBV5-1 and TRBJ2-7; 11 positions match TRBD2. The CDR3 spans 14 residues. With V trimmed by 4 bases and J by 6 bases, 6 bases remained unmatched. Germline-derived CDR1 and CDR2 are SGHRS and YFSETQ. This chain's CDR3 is CASSIAGGSLEQYF. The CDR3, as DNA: TGCGCCAGCAGCATAGCGGGAGGGTCCCTCGAGCAGTACTTC.

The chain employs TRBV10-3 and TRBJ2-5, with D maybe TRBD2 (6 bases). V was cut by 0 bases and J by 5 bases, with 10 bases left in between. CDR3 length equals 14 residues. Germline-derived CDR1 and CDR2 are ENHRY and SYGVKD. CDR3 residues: CAISESASAETQYF. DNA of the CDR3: TGTGCCATCAGTGAGTCCGCTAGCGCGGAGACCCAGTACTTC.

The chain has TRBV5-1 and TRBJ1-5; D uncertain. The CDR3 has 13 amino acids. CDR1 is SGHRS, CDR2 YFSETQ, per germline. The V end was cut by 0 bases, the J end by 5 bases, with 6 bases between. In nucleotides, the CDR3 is TGCGCCAGCAGCTTGGCCTACGATCAGCCCCAGCATTTT. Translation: CASSLAYDQPQHF.

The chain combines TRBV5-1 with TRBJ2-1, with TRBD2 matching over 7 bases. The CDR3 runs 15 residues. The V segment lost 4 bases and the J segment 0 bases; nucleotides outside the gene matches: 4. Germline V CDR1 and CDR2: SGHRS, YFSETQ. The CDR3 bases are TGCGCCAGCAGCCTTGCTAGCGGCTCCTACAATGAGCAGTTCTTC. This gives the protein CASSLASGSYNEQFF.

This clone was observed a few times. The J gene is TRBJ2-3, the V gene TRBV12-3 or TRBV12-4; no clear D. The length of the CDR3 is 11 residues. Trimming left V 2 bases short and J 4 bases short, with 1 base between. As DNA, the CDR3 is TGTGCCAGCAGTTTATCAGATACGCAGTATTTT. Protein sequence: CASSLSDTQYF.

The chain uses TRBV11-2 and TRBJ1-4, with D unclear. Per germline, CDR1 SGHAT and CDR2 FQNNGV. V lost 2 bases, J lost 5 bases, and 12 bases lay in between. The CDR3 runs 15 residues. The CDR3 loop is CASSLLAVPNEKLFF. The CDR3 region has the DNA TGTGCCAGCAGCTTACTTGCCGTCCCGAATGAAAAACTGTTTTTT.

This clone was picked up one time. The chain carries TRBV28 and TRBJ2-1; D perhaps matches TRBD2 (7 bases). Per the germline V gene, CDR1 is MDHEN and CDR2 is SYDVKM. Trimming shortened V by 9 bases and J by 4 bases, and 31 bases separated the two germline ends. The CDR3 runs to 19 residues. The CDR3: CARPEGGLRGLCHYNEQFF. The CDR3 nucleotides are TGTGCCAGGCCCGAGGGGGGGCTACGGGGACTATGTCATTACAATGAGCAGTTCTTC.

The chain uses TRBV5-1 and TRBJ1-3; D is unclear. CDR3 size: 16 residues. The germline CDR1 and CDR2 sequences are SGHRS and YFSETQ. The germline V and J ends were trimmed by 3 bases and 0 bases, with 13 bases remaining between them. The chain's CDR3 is CASSSTDTRSGNTIYF. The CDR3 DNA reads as TGCGCCAGCAGCTCGACTGACACCCGCTCTGGAAACACCATATATTTT.

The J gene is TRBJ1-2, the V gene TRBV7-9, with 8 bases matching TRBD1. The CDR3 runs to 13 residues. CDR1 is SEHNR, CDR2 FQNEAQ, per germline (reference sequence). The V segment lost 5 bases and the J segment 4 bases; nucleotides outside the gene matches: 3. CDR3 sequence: CASSTGGVYGYTF. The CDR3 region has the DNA TGTGCCAGCAGCACAGGGGGTGTCTATGGCTACACCTTC. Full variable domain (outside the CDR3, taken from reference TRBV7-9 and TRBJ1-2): DTGVSQNPRHKITKRGQNVTFRCDPISEHNRLYWYRQTLGQGPEFLTYFQNEAQLEKSRLLSDRFSAERPKGSFSTLEIQRTEQGDSAMYLCASSTGGVYGYTFGSGTRLTVV.

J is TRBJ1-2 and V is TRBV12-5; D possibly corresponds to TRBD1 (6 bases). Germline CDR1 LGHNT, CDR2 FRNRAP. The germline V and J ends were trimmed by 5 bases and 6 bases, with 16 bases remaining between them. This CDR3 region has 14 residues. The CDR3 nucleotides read TGTGCTAGTGGTCTAACAGGGTTATTCAATGGCTACACCTTC. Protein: CASGLTGLFNGYTF.

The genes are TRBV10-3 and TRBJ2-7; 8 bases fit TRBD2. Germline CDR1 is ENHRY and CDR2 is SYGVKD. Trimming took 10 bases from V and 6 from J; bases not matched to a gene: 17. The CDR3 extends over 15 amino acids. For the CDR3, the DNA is TGTGCCACCTCCGGGACTAGGGCCCTCCAGTTCGAGCAGTACTTC. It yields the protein CATSGTRALQFEQYF.

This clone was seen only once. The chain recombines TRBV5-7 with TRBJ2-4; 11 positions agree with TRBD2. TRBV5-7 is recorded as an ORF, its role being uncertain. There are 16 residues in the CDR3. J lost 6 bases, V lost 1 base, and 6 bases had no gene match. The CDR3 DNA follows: TGTGCCAGCAGCTTGACGACTAGCGGGGAGCCAAACATTCAGTACTTC. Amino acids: CASSLTTSGEPNIQYF.

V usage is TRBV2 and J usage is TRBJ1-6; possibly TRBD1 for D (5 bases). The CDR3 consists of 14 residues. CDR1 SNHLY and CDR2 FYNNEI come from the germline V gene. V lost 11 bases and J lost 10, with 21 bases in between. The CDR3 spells CAGQDGGSRSPLHF. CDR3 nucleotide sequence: TGTGCCGGGCAGGACGGGGGATCTAGATCACCCCTCCACTTT.

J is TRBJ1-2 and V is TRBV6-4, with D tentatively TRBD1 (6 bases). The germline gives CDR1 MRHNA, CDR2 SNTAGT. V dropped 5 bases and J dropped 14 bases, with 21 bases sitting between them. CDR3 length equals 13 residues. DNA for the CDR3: TGTGCCAGCAGTTGGTTATTAGGACAGCCGCGGACCTTC. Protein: CASSWLLGQPRTF.